These T cell receptor beta chains were read from a single sample in a study of radiotherapy plus CTLA-4 blockade in lung cancer. TCRdb keeps only in-frame clones here, not all; method: immunoSEQ multiplex PCR. The sample comprises fewer than 35,000 clones, around 75% of which are singletons, and around an eighth rests with the top ten. The material was peripheral blood, obtained from a patient treated with radiotherapy plus ipilimumab. These receptor sequences come from a human donor with non-small cell lung cancer that progressed on radiotherapy plus ipilimumab. Each CDR3 is given with its conserved first and last residue. Fields, in order: V gene, J gene, CDR3 protein.

V: TRBV11-3; J: TRBJ1-1; CDR3: CASSLDGGTAEAFF
V: TRBV7-9; J: TRBJ1-2; CDR3: CASSLGEVWGQGLYGYTF
V: TRBV27; J: TRBJ1-5; CDR3: CASSPYSDQPQHF
V: TRBV9; J: TRBJ2-1; CDR3: CASSASQRTGNYNEQFF
V: TRBV4-3; J: TRBJ2-7; CDR3: CASSQGGPAAYEQYF
V: TRBV6-1; J: TRBJ2-7; CDR3: CASRARYYEQYF
V: TRBV11-2; J: TRBJ2-3; CDR3: CASSLGGGGTDTQYF
V: TRBV28; J: TRBJ1-2; CDR3: CASSEGQGVGYTF
V: TRBV28; J: TRBJ2-5; CDR3: CASIPGLRAETQYF
V: TRBV6-6; J: TRBJ2-1; CDR3: CASSKGLTSYNEQFF
V: TRBV5-1; J: TRBJ2-1; CDR3: CASSLGLAGSYNEQFF
V: TRBV27; J: TRBJ2-7; CDR3: CASSSGTGLYEQYF
V: TRBV2; J: TRBJ2-7; CDR3: CASSGQDSSYEQYF
V: TRBV15; J: TRBJ2-5; CDR3: CATSSLFNPQYF
V: TRBV30; J: TRBJ1-2; CDR3: CAWSVRYGYTF
V: TRBV7-9; J: TRBJ2-7; CDR3: CASSFTGTVPYF
V: TRBV4-1; J: TRBJ1-2; CDR3: CASSQPDRNPNYGYTF
V: TRBV7-9; J: TRBJ2-4; CDR3: CASSLDSGVVAKNIQYF
V: TRBV27; J: TRBJ2-1; CDR3: CASSLTPGTDYNEQFF
V: TRBV4-3; J: TRBJ2-1; CDR3: CASSQDSTSRYNEQFF
V: TRBV7-9; J: TRBJ2-7; CDR3: CASSPDASYEQYF
V: TRBV5-1; J: TRBJ2-5; CDR3: CASSPGQAQETQYF
V: TRBV18; J: TRBJ2-5; CDR3: CASSPGERGFQETQYF
V: TRBV19; J: TRBJ1-2; CDR3: CASQLTGGVYGYTF
V: TRBV9; J: TRBJ2-5; CDR3: CASSVEASAETQYF
V: TRBV5-6; J: TRBJ2-5; CDR3: CASSLERRETQYF
V: TRBV19; J: TRBJ2-5; CDR3: CASSTAGTTEETQYF
V: TRBV2; J: TRBJ2-3; CDR3: CASSVRAGGGDTQYF
V: TRBV27; J: TRBJ2-3; CDR3: CASSLVGSDTQYF
V: TRBV7-2; J: TRBJ2-5; CDR3: CASSRSRETETQYF
V: TRBV5-4; J: TRBJ1-4; CDR3: CASSPGQAAGNEKLFF
V: TRBV6-1; J: TRBJ1-1; CDR3: CATVRGRLENTEAFF
V: TRBV30; J: TRBJ1-2; CDR3: CACTNRDRGIYGYTF
V: TRBV5-4; J: TRBJ1-6; CDR3: CASSPGWGNSPLHF
V: TRBV11-2; J: TRBJ2-7; CDR3: CASSLFGGGGTEQYF
V: TRBV9; J: TRBJ2-1; CDR3: CASSISGGSYNEQFF
V: TRBV5-1; J: TRBJ2-5; CDR3: CASSAGLAGGETQYF
V: TRBV7-9; J: TRBJ2-7; CDR3: CASSIDTNTYEQYF
V: TRBV19; J: TRBJ2-7; CDR3: CASSPYTQAGEIYEQYF
V: TRBV7-2; J: TRBJ2-7; CDR3: CASSPQQGSAYEQYF
V: TRBV7-8; J: TRBJ1-1; CDR3: CASSWGDGNTEAFF
V: TRBV28; J: TRBJ2-5; CDR3: CASSFGRGETQYF
V: TRBV4-1; J: TRBJ2-7; CDR3: CASSQDSIGGGEQYF
V: TRBV19; J: TRBJ1-1; CDR3: CASSIGGEGFTEAFF
V: TRBV28; J: TRBJ1-4; CDR3: CASSLTGRNEKLFF
V: TRBV21-1; J: TRBJ1-1; CDR3: CASSSYRDRAFGEAFF
V: TRBV13; J: TRBJ1-2; CDR3: CASSPGPSNYGYTF
V: TRBV27; J: TRBJ2-1; CDR3: CASSPQKDSGNEQFF
V: TRBV6-1; J: TRBJ1-5; CDR3: CASSEARDIDQPQHF
V: TRBV6-1; J: TRBJ2-7; CDR3: CASSPSGDEQYF
V: TRBV4-3; J: TRBJ1-2; CDR3: CASSVGTGGGYGYTF